Listed here is a single TCR beta chain. Germline CDR1 GTSNPN, CDR2 SVGIG (reference sequence). This CDR3 comprises 16 residues. The ends lost 2 bases at V and 10 bases at J; junction bases unmatched: 10. This sample stems from a study of cytomegalovirus exposure and HLA in healthy donors. Primers: 60 Vbeta forward and 13 Jbeta reverse. Sequencing used immunoSEQ multiplex PCR; TCRdb keeps in-frame clones, though not all of them. The sample yields 170,000 or so clones, approximately 88% seen once. This rearrangement joins TRBV30 to TRBJ2-1; 14 bases line up with TRBD2. Material: PBMCs. This sequence originates from a boy aged 2 to 9 in good health and CMV-seronegative. DNA for the CDR3: TGTGCCTGGAGTAGAACGGGGACTAGCGGGAGCCGCGAGCAGTTCTTC. Amino acid sequence: CAWSRTGTSGSREQFF.